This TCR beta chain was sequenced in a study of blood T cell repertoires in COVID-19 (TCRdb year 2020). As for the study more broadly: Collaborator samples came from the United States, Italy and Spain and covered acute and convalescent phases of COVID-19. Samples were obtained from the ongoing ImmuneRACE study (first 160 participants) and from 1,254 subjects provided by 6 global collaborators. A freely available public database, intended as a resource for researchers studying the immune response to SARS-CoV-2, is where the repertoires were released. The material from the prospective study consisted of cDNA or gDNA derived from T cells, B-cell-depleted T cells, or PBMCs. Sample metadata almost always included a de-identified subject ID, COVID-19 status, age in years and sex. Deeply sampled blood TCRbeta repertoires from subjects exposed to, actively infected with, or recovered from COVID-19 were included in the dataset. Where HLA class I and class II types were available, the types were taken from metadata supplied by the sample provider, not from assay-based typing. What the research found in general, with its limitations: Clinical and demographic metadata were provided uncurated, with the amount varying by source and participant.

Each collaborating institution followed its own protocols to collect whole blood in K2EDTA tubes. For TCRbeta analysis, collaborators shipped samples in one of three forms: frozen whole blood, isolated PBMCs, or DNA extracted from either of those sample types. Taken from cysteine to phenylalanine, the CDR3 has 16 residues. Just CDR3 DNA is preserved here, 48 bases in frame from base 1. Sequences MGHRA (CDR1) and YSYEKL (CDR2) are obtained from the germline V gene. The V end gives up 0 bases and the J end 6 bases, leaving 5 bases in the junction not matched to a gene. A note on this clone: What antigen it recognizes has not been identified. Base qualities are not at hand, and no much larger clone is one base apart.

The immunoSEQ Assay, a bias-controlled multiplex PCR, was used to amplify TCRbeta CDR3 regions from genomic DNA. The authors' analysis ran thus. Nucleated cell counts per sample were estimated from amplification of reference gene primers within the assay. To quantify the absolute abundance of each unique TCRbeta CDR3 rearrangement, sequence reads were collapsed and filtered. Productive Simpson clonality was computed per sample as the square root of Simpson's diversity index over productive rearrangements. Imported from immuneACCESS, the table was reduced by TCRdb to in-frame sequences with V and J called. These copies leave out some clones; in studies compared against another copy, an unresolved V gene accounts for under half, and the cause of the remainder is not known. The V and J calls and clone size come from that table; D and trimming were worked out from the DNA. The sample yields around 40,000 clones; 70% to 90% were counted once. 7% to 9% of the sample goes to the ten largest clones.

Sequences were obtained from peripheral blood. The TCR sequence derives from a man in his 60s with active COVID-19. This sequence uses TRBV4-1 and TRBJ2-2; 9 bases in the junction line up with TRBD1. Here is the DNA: TGCGCCAGCAGCCAAGAAGGGACAGGGTATTCCGGGGAGCTGTTTTTT. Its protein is CASSQEGTGYSGELFF.